The clone carrying this T cell receptor beta chain was counted only a few times. Its antigen is undetermined. This entry comes from a study of blood T cells in healthy people across ages. Points from the study as a whole: PBMC samples, being unsorted, prevented any conclusive comparison of naive and antigen-experienced cells. Strong correlation linked observed beta diversity and percent naive T cells. Estimated diversity across one million T cells was deemed an underestimate.

Germline loops: CDR1 KGHDR, CDR2 SFDVKD. Trimming took 3 bases from V and 4 from J, leaving 21 bases between them. CDR3 size: 18 residues. A second roughly 6 to 12 cycle PCR used barcoded and J-beta primers. Using its own MiXCR run on the 5' RACE reads, TCRdb lists one record per CDR3 protein. In the table there are approximately 780,000 distinct CDR3 sequences, around 24% of which are singletons. The data were also submitted as part of a second study, on T cells of mothers and their children.

The rearrangement joins TRBV24-1 to TRBJ2-1; D is ambiguous. The sequence was collected from a boy younger than 18 in good health. Sequencing used blood. The CDR3, as DNA: TGTGCCACCAGTGATCCTACGAAAGACTCCTTAGGGTACAATGAGCAGTTCTTC. It yields the protein CATSDPTKDSLGYNEQFF.